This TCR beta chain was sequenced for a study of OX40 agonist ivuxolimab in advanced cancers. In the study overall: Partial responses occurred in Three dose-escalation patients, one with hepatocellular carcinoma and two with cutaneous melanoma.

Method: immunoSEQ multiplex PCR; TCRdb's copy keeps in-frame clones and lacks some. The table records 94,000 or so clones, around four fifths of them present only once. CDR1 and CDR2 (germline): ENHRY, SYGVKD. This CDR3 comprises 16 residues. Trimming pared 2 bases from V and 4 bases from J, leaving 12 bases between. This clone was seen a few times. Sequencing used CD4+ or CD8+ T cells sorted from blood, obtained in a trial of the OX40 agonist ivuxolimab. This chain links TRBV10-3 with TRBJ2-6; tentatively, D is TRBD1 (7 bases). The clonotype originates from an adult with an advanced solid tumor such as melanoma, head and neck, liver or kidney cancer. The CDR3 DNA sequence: TGTGCCATCAGTGAGGGAGGGGGCCTCGGGGCCAACGTCCTGACTTTC. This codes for CAISEGGGLGANVLTF.